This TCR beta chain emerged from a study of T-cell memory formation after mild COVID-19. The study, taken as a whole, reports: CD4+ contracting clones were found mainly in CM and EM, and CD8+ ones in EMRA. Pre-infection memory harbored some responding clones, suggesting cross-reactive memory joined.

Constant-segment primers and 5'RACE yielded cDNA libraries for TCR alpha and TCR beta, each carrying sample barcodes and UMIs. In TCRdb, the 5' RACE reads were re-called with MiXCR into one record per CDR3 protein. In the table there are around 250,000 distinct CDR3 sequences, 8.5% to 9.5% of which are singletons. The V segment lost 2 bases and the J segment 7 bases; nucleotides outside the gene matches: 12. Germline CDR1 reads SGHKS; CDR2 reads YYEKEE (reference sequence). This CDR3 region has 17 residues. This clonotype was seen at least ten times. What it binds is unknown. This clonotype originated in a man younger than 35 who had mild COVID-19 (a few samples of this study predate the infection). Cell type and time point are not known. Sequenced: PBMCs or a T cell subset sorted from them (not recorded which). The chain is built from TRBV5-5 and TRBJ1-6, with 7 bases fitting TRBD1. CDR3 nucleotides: TGTGCCAGCAGCTTCGGATTCGACAGGGTGATGAATTCACCCCTCCACTTT. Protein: CASSFGFDRVMNSPLHF.